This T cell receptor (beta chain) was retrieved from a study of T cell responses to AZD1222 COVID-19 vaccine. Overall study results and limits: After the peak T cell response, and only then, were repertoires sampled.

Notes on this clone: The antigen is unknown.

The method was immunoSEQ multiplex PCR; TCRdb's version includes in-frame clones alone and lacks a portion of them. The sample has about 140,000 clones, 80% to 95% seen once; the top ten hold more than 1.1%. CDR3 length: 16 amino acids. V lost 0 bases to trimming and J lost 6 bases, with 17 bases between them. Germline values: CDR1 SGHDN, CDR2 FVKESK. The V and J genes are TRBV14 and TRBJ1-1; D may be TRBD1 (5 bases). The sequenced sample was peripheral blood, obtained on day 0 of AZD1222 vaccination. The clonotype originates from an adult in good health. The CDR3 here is CASSQDPGRWGAEAFF. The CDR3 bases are TGTGCCAGCAGCCAAGATCCGGGGCGTTGGGGGGCTGAAGCTTTCTTT. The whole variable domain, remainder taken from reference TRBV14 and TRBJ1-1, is EAGVTQFPSHSVIEKGQTVTLRCDPISGHDNLYWYRRVMGKEIKFLLHFVKESKQDESGMPNNRFLAERTGGTYSTLKVQPAELEDSGVYFCASSQDPGRWGAEAFFGQGTRLTVV.